A single sample is the source of the 29 T cell receptor beta chains below, sequenced in a study of OX40 agonist ivuxolimab in advanced cancers. Data came from immunoSEQ multiplex PCR; TCRdb stores just in-frame clones and leaves some out. This table has 50,000 to 75,000 clones, 70% to 90% appearing once. Here the sequenced sample was CD4+ or CD8+ T cells sorted from blood, taken in a trial of the OX40 agonist ivuxolimab. These receptors were taken from an adult with an advanced solid tumor such as melanoma, head and neck, liver or kidney cancer.

The chain has TRBV9 and TRBJ2-3; D gene uncertain. The germline V gene has CDR1 SGDLS and CDR2 YYNGEE. CDR3 length equals 15 residues. Trimming removed 2 bases from V and 3 bases from J, with 13 bases in between. The CDR3 protein is CASSVGRPATDTQYF. The CDR3 DNA reads TGTGCCAGCAGCGTCGGACGGCCAGCTACAGATACGCAGTATTTT.

V is TRBV19 and J is TRBJ1-3; 10 nucleotides match TRBD1. V lost 6 bases, J lost 4 bases, and 3 bases stayed unmatched. The CDR3 totals 14 residues. Looked up from germline, CDR1 is LNHDA and CDR2 is SQIVND (reference sequence). The CDR3 coding sequence is TGTGCCAGTAGGTCGACAGGGGGCGGAAACACCATATATTTT. Its protein is CASRSTGGGNTIYF.

This clone showed up just once. The rearrangement joins TRBV28 to TRBJ1-5; possibly TRBD1 for D (6 bases). The germline V gene has CDR1 MDHEN and CDR2 SYDVKM. The V end lost 3 bases, the J end lost 2 bases, and 14 bases lay between the germline ends. The CDR3 is 16 residues long. The CDR3 here is CASSLERQAGNQPQHF. The CDR3 DNA sequence: TGTGCCAGCAGTTTGGAGAGACAGGCCGGCAATCAGCCCCAGCATTTT.

The chain is built from TRBV19 and TRBJ1-1; 7 nucleotides match TRBD1. Trimming removed 4 bases from V and 1 base from J; junction bases left unmatched: 6. The CDR3 spans 15 residues. Germline values: CDR1 LNHDA, CDR2 SQIVND (reference sequence). The CDR3 region is CASSRDRAKNTEAFF. Written as DNA, the CDR3 is TGTGCCAGTAGTAGAGACAGGGCGAAGAACACTGAAGCTTTCTTT.

V gene TRBV14 combines with J gene TRBJ2-1, with 8 bases lining up with TRBD2. Germline V gene lookup returns CDR1 SGHDN and CDR2 FVKESK. Trimming cost V 2 bases and J 4 bases; bases outside gene matches: 7. This CDR3 is 16 amino acids long. The CDR3: CASSQSGGRKYNEQFF. The CDR3 DNA sequence: TGTGCCAGCAGCCAAAGCGGGGGCCGCAAATACAATGAGCAGTTCTTC.

The genes are TRBV7-7 and TRBJ2-6, with D hard to call. With 6 bases removed from V and 5 bases from J, the gap between germline ends came to 11 bases. The CDR3 has 14 residues. Germline CDR1 SSHAT, CDR2 FNYEAQ (reference sequence). The CDR3 coding sequence is TGTGCCAGCAGGCCACAAAGTCGGGCCAACGTCCTGACTTTC. The encoded protein is CASRPQSRANVLTF.

The CDR3 sequence: CASRDRRLYNSNYGYTF. The CDR3 DNA sequence: TGTGCCAGCAGAGACAGACGGTTGTACAACTCTAACTATGGCTACACCTTC. The rearrangement joins TRBV5-6 to TRBJ1-2; the D gene is possibly TRBD1 (5 bases). Trimming took off 5 bases at V and 0 bases at J, with 20 bases between the two ends. CDR1 is SGHDT and CDR2 is YYEEEE in the germline V gene. The CDR3 contains 17 residues. Full variable domain (outside the CDR3, taken from reference TRBV5-6 and TRBJ1-2): DAGVTQSPTHLIKTRGQQVTLRCSPKSGHDTVSWYQQALGQGPQFIFQYYEEEERQRGNFPDRFSGHQFPNYSSELNVNALLLGDSALYLCASRDRRLYNSNYGYTFGSGTRLTVV.

V usage is TRBV2 and J usage is TRBJ1-1; D is uncertain. Germline V gene lookup returns CDR1 SNHLY and CDR2 FYNNEI. This CDR3 is built from 13 residues. V was trimmed by 2 bases and J by 5 bases, leaving 9 bases between them. The CDR3 reads CASSESMYTEAFF. For the CDR3, the DNA is TGTGCCAGCAGTGAATCCATGTATACTGAAGCTTTCTTT.

The chain couples TRBV19 to TRBJ2-7, with D possibly being TRBD2 (5 bases). Trimming cost V 4 bases and J 0 bases, with 10 bases left between them. In germline, CDR1 is LNHDA, CDR2 SQIVND (reference sequence). This CDR3 is 14 amino acids long. CDR3 bases: TGTGCCAGTAGTACAAGAGCGGACTCCTACGAGCAGTACTTC. It translates to CASSTRADSYEQYF.

The chain uses TRBV9 and TRBJ2-7, with D perhaps matching TRBD1 or TRBD2 (5 bases each). Germline assignment: CDR1 SGDLS and CDR2 YYNGEE. This CDR3 region has 13 residues. The V end was cut by 0 bases, the J end by 6 bases, with 10 bases between. The CDR3 DNA reads as TGTGCCAGCAGCGTAGTCTCAGGGAGCGAGCAGTACTTC. It specifies CASSVVSGSEQYF.

The J gene is TRBJ2-1, the V gene TRBV5-1, with D perhaps matching TRBD1 or TRBD2 (5 bases each). Trimming pared 5 bases from V and 2 bases from J, leaving 20 bases between. Germline assignment: CDR1 SGHRS and CDR2 YFSETQ. This CDR3 is 17 amino acids long. As DNA, the CDR3 is TGCGCCAGCAGTCCGGAAGGGTGGGACGGGGCCTACAATGAGCAGTTCTTC. Its protein product is CASSPEGWDGAYNEQFF.

The chain couples TRBV29-1 to TRBJ1-2; 8 bases match TRBD1. This CDR3 contains 13 residues. Germline CDR1 and CDR2: SQVTM and ANQGSEA. Unmatched junction bases numbered 7, after V lost 5 bases and J lost 5 bases. CDR3 region: CSVIPGGRYGYTF. In nucleotides, the CDR3 is TGCAGCGTTATCCCAGGGGGCCGGTATGGCTACACCTTC. Filled out from reference TRBV29-1 and TRBJ1-2, the complete variable domain reads SAVISQKPSRDICQRGTSLTIQCQVDSQVTMMFWYRQQPGQSLTLIATANQGSEATYESGFVIDKFPISRPNLTFSTLTVSNMSPEDSSIYLCSVIPGGRYGYTFGSGTRLTVV.

The chain couples TRBV28 to TRBJ1-6; maybe TRBD1 (6 bases). From germline, CDR1 is MDHEN and CDR2 SYDVKM. V lost 5 bases and J 14 bases, leaving 16 bases between the germline ends. This CDR3 is built from 13 residues. CDR3 DNA: TGTGCCAGCAGTAGGGGGTTTGTTGACACCCTCCACTTT. Protein: CASSRGFVDTLHF.

This sequence joins TRBV5-6 and TRBJ1-2; 7 bases match TRBD1. This CDR3 contains 13 residues. Unmatched junction bases numbered 1, after V lost 0 bases and J lost 5 bases. The germline V gene encodes CDR1 SGHDT and CDR2 YYEEEE. CDR3 in DNA: TGTGCCAGCAGCTTGGACAGGGGTTATGGCTACACCTTC. Residues: CASSLDRGYGYTF. The variable domain in full, with the rest retrieved from reference TRBV5-6 and TRBJ1-2, is DAGVTQSPTHLIKTRGQQVTLRCSPKSGHDTVSWYQQALGQGPQFIFQYYEEEERQRGNFPDRFSGHQFPNYSSELNVNALLLGDSALYLCASSLDRGYGYTFGSGTRLTVV.

DNA of the CDR3: TGTGCCAGCAGCTTAGAAGGTTCATACACCGGGGAGCTGTTTTTT. Translating gives CASSLEGSYTGELFF. The gene calls are TRBV7-2 and TRBJ2-2, with D hard to call. Germline V gene data show CDR1 as SGHTA and CDR2 as FQGNSA. The ends were cut back, 1 base at V and 3 bases at J, with 9 bases in the middle. The CDR3 has 15 amino acids. The entire variable domain, with the rest obtained from reference TRBV7-2 and TRBJ2-2, is as follows: GAGVSQSPSNKVTEKGKDVELRCDPISGHTALYWYRQSLGQGLEFLIYFQGNSAPDKSGLPSDRFSAERTGGSVSTLTIQRTQQEDSAVYLCASSLEGSYTGELFFGEGSRLTVL.

This clone has a count of ten or more. Here the CDR3 DNA reads TGTGCCAGCAGCTTAGGTGGGACAGGGGGATACGAGCAGTACTTC. Its protein product is CASSLGGTGGYEQYF. The V call is TRBV5-4, the J call TRBJ2-7; 11 bases match TRBD1. Germline assignment: CDR1 SGHNT and CDR2 YYREEE (reference sequence). The V segment lost 2 bases and the J segment 4 bases; nucleotides outside the gene matches: 5. This CDR3 has 15 residues.

This clone was found many times. This same CDR3 is encoded by further DNA sequences in the sample. This sequence joins TRBV11-3 and TRBJ2-3; D remains ambiguous. The CDR3 spans 14 residues. Trimming shortened V by 2 bases and J by 0 bases, and 6 bases separated the two germline ends. CDR1 and CDR2 (germline): SGHNT, YENEEA. The CDR3 DNA sequence: TGTGCCAGCAGCTTAACTGCTAGCACAGATACGCAGTATTTT. Its translation is CASSLTASTDTQYF.

The rearrangement uses TRBV19 and TRBJ2-7; 12 nucleotides match TRBD1. V lost 1 base, J lost 2 bases, and 3 bases stayed unmatched. CDR1 LNHDA and CDR2 SQIVND come from the germline V gene (reference sequence). The CDR3 contains 16 residues. The CDR3 DNA reads as TGTGCCAGTAGTATAGCGGGACAGGGGGCCCCCTACGAGCAGTACTTC. This encodes CASSIAGQGAPYEQYF. The entire variable domain, with the rest obtained from reference TRBV19 and TRBJ2-7, is as follows: DGGITQSPKYLFRKEGQNVTLSCEQNLNHDAMYWYRQDPGQGLRLIYYSQIVNDFQKGDIAEGYSVSREKKESFPLTVTSAQKNPTAFYLCASSIAGQGAPYEQYFGPGTRLTVT.

The chain has TRBV4-1 and TRBJ1-5, with 8 bases lining up with TRBD1. CDR1 and CDR2 (germline): MGHRA, YSYEKL. This CDR3 has 17 amino acids. With 0 bases clipped from V and 0 bases from J, the junction kept 4 bases outside the gene matches. The CDR3 spells CASSQDSDRDSNQPQHF. CDR3 sequence (DNA): TGCGCCAGCAGCCAAGATTCGGACAGGGATAGCAATCAGCCCCAGCATTTT.

The chain recombines TRBV4-1 with TRBJ2-1; D uncertain. The V end was cut by 0 bases, the J end by 10 bases, with 13 bases between. The CDR3 has 14 residues. From germline, CDR1 is MGHRA and CDR2 YSYEKL. CDR3 sequence: CASSQELRLWEQFF. The CDR3 DNA is TGCGCCAGCAGCCAAGAGTTAAGGTTATGGGAGCAGTTCTTC.

This clone was detected a few times. This chain joins TRBV7-9 and TRBJ1-6; no firm D call. The germline V and J ends were trimmed by 2 bases and 8 bases, with 7 bases remaining between them. This CDR3 spans 13 amino acids. Germline V gene data show CDR1 as SEHNR and CDR2 as FQNEAQ (reference sequence). CDR3 in amino acids: CASSLMSDSPLHF. CDR3 DNA: TGTGCCAGCAGCTTAATGTCAGATTCACCCCTCCACTTT.

The chain carries TRBV6-5 and TRBJ1-2; no firm D call. V dropped 6 bases and J dropped 7 bases, with 9 bases sitting between them. The CDR3 is 11 residues long. Germline-derived CDR1 and CDR2 are MNHEY and SVGAGI. The chain's CDR3 is CASSMDLGYTF. CDR3 DNA: TGTGCCAGCAGCATGGACCTTGGCTACACCTTC.

This clone was picked up one time. The rearrangement links TRBV28 to TRBJ1-2, with unresolved D. The V end lost 9 bases, the J end lost 4 bases, and 9 bases lay between the germline ends. Germline CDR1 MDHEN, CDR2 SYDVKM. The CDR3 totals 11 residues. This CDR3 reads CASSALYGYTF. The CDR3, as DNA: TGTGCCAGTTCTGCCCTCTATGGCTACACCTTC.

The V gene is TRBV7-2, the J gene TRBJ1-1; D ambiguous. Germline assignment: CDR1 SGHTA and CDR2 FQGNSA. V was pared by 2 bases and J by 11 bases, with 12 bases between. The CDR3 loop spans 12 amino acids. CDR3 DNA sequence: TGTGCCAGCAGCTTAAAATCTCAGGTCGCTTTCTTT. Its translation is CASSLKSQVAFF.

The chain combines TRBV9 with TRBJ2-1, with no clear D. The V end lost 4 bases, the J end lost 7 bases, and 18 bases lay between the germline ends. The CDR3 covers 15 residues. Germline V gene data show CDR1 as SGDLS and CDR2 as YYNGEE. This CDR3 is CASSPGLNLGNEQFF. The DNA for the CDR3 is TGTGCCAGCAGCCCCGGGTTAAACTTGGGGAATGAGCAGTTCTTC.

A remark on this clone: Sequence at one end of the junction differs from germline and may be a read error. The chain couples TRBV11-2 to TRBJ1-5, with D perhaps TRBD1 (6 bases). The germline V gene has CDR1 SGHAT and CDR2 FQNNGV. The CDR3 has 16 residues. The CDR3 DNA is TGTGCCAGCAGCTTAGAAGGGGGGAGGGGCAACCAGCCCCAGCATTTT. It yields the protein CASSLEGGRGNQPQHF. The full variable domain, rest sourced from reference TRBV11-2 and TRBJ1-5, is EAGVAQSPRYKIIEKRQSVAFWCNPISGHATLYWYQQILGQGPKLLIQFQNNGVVDDSQLPKDRFSAERLKGVDSTLKIQPAKLEDSAVYLCASSLEGGRGNQPQHFGDGTRLSIL.

The J gene is TRBJ1-2, the V gene TRBV27; 7 positions agree with TRBD1. This CDR3 has 15 amino acids. Germline assignment: CDR1 MNHEY and CDR2 SMNVEV (reference sequence). V lost 3 bases and J lost 0; bases outside the gene matches: 4. The CDR3 sequence: CASSFNGQANYGYTF. Here the CDR3 DNA reads TGTGCCAGCAGTTTCAACGGACAGGCTAACTATGGCTACACCTTC.

This chain connects TRBV29-1 to TRBJ2-2, with TRBD2 identical over 8 bases. The CDR3 has 14 amino acids. J was trimmed by 1 base and V by 7 bases; bases with no gene match: 5. The V gene's germline CDR1 is SQVTM and CDR2 ANQGSEA. The CDR3 DNA is TGCAGCGCAAGCACTAGCGGGAACACCGGGGAGCTGTTTTTT. It specifies CSASTSGNTGELFF.

The chain combines TRBV4-3 with TRBJ2-7; TRBD1 is a possible D gene (6 bases). The V end lost 4 bases, the J end lost 1 base, and 17 bases lay between the germline ends. Germline CDR1 and CDR2: LGHNA and YSLEER. This CDR3 is built from 16 residues. The CDR3: CASSLSWTALSYEQYF. In DNA, the CDR3 is TGCGCCAGCAGCCTCTCCTGGACAGCCCTATCCTACGAGCAGTACTTC.